This T cell receptor (beta chain) was identified in a study of fetal regulatory T cell absence and autoimmunity. For the study at large: Exocrine pancreas autoimmunity occurred in IPEX patients lacking clinical diabetes.

Whole-study results and caveats: Oligoclonal TCR enrichment in pancreas over cord blood reached over 100-fold for some clones. In IPEX, the enrichment was taken to support antigen-driven autoimmunity before birth.

Note on this clone: Antigen specificity is unknown.

The CDR3 runs 14 residues. V lost 6 bases to trimming and J lost 0 bases; unmatched junction nucleotides: 3. CDR1 is SNHLY and CDR2 is FYNNEI in the germline V gene. Sequencing was at survey level. TCRdb keeps only in-frame clones here, not all; method: immunoSEQ multiplex PCR. This table has about 46,000 clones, about 86% appearing once. The clonotype was recovered from a newborn boy with IPEX syndrome. The J gene is TRBJ2-3, the V gene TRBV2, with 7 positions matching TRBD2. The sequenced material came from cord blood. This chain's CDR3 is CASRGGTSTDTQYF. The CDR3 nucleotides are TGTGCCAGCAGGGGAGGGACTAGCACAGATACGCAGTATTTT.